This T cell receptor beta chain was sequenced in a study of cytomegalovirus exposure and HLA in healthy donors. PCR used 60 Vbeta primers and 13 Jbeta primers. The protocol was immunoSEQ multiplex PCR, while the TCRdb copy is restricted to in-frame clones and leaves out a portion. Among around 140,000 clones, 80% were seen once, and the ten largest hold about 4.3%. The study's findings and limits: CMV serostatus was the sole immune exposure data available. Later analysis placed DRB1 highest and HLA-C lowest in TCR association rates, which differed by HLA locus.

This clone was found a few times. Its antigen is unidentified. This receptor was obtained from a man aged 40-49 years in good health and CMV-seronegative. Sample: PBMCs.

In nucleotides, the CDR3 is TGTGCCAGCAGTCCGGGACTCCCCAACACTGAAGCTTTCTTT. It translates to CASSPGLPNTEAFF. The gene calls are TRBV6-5 and TRBJ1-1; TRBD1 is a possible D gene (5 bases). Germline lookup yields CDR1 MNHEY and CDR2 SVGAGI. The CDR3 has 14 residues. Deletions cut 5 bases from V and 2 bases from J, with 12 bases between.